This T cell receptor (beta chain) was retrieved from a study of T cells in Graves' hyperthyroidism and ophthalmopathy (dated by TCRdb to between 2017 and 2020). About the study as a whole: To identify distinguishing TCR V-J signatures, a discovery cohort of around 100 patients was used, comprising some 43 with Graves' ophthalmopathy and roughly 60 with stable Graves' hyperthyroidism. An independent validation cohort of around 19 hyperthyroidism patients and approximately 16 patients who later progressed to ophthalmopathy tested prospective prediction of ophthalmopathy. The 100 or so discovery patients were divided at random into training and test sets in a 7:3 ratio. In addition, the study compared T-cell repertoires in thyroid tissue and in blood from roughly 6 Graves' hyperthyroidism patients. After blood sampling, hyperthyroidism patients were treated with methimazole at a starting dose of 30 mg daily, and ophthalmopathy patients were treated with high-dose intravenous methylprednisolone. The paper describes TCR Vbeta CDR3 sequencing of roughly 130 peripheral blood samples, made up of 43 ophthalmopathy patients, some 76 hyperthyroidism patients and about 17 progressor patients. The research as a whole found: No statistical method was used to fix the sample size in advance, and group allocation was not hidden from the investigators. Most expanded thyroid clonotypes (frequency above 0.001) were also detected in blood, suggesting blood repertoires may reflect thyroid immune responses. A 13 V-J signature model separated ophthalmopathy from stable hyperthyroidism, with around 90% sensitivity and 81% to 82% specificity in cross-validation and 80%/75% in testing. During validation, the model predicted progression to ophthalmopathy a median of around six months ahead of onset, with just under 71% sensitivity and less than 85% specificity.

Stable Graves' hyperthyroidism was defined as the absence of progression to ophthalmopathy over 18 months of follow-up. Hyperthyroidism patients were aged 18 to 65 years and newly diagnosed, with disease duration of less than 2 months. Patients with uncontrolled infections, other autoimmune diseases, pregnancy or lactation were excluded. Clinical symptoms, serum thyroxine and TRAb, thyroid ultrasound, and orbital computed tomography formed the basis for the diagnoses. Total RNA was extracted with Trizol reagent, and quality was checked on an Agilent 2100 Bioanalyzer. Amplification of TCR beta CDR3 regions was carried out from RNA transcripts. A first-round RT-PCR of the TCR CDR3 used the HTBI primer set with the Qiagen OneStep RT-PCR kit. The libraries were constructed in a second round of multiplex PCR and then size-selected and purified. Libraries were sequenced paired-end with 100 bp reads on an Illumina HiSeq2000. Per the original workflow: SOAPnuke was used to process the raw data, throwing out any read that contained adapters or uncalled bases, had a mean Phred below 15, or lacked an exact constant-primer or identifier match. COPE v1.2.5 was used to merge the high-quality paired reads, and each unique nucleotide sequence was defined as a clonotype. MiTCR v1.1 was used to align the clonotypes against IMGT TRBV, TRBD and TRBJ reference segments. Only V-J combinations with frequency above 0.0001, covering 99.2% of repertoires, were analysed. A TCS score was defined as the ratio between F50 (clonal expansion) and ExV (chaos), using BLOSUM62-based TCRdist between CDR3 peptides within each V-J. Welch's t-statistics and random forest reduced around 550 V-J features to roughly 13, which were used in a naive Bayes classifier (R e1071). The similarity between thyroid and blood repertoires was quantified using the Morisita-Horn index. The raw public data were reprocessed by TCRdb itself: fastp quality trimming at Q25, MiXCR clonotype calling, in-frame beta chains only. Every entry covers one CDR3 protein and lists the most common genes and DNA from its rows. The V and J calls and clone size are TCRdb's, not the authors'. In this sample the table shows approximately 500,000 distinct CDR3 sequences, 40% to 55% of which occur a single time. Around 7.7% of the sample comes from the top ten.

For this clonotype: The specificity of this receptor is unknown. Base quality data are lacking; no much larger clone is found one base away.

The sequenced sample was peripheral blood or thyroid tissue (not recorded which). This TCR derives from a woman between 18 and 29 years old with Graves' hyperthyroidism.

CDR3 loop: CASSQYVMDEQFF. The DNA sequence reads TGTGCCAGCAGCCAATACGTTATGGATGAGCAGTTCTTC. Here the chain combines TRBV14 and TRBJ2-1, with no confidently assigned D gene. CDR1 and CDR2 were assigned from the germline V gene as SGHDN and FVKESK. V loses 2 bases of germline sequence and J loses 8 bases, and the interval between the two ends is 10 bases. The CDR3 measures 13 amino acids from cysteine to phenylalanine. CDR3 DNA is the only sequence kept; it has 39 bases, read in frame from the first base.